This TCR beta chain came from a study of PD-L1 blockade in urothelial cancer. The wider study: In 2014 therapy began: atezolizumab 1,200 mg intravenously every 3 weeks. Blood was evaluated 3 weeks (second dose) and 6 weeks after therapy began.

Study-level findings and limits: Prediction of better survival came from below-median pretreatment blood TCR clonality.

Noted time point: pretreatment peripheral blood. Each PCR contained spiked-in synthetic TCR analog templates. Assay: immunoSEQ multiplex PCR; the TCRdb copy retains only in-frame clones and omits some. Of around 100,000 clones detected, around 86% appear once; the ten largest clones hold roughly 2%. The CDR3 extends over 16 amino acids. CDR1 SGHTA and CDR2 FQGNSA come from the germline V gene. The V and J ends lost 5 bases and 0 bases respectively, with 16 bases between them. As concerns this clone: The antigen remains undetermined.

The sample consisted of PBMCs, taken around atezolizumab (anti-PD-L1) treatment. V and J are TRBV7-2 and TRBJ1-1; TRBD1 is a possible D gene (5 bases). The sequence came from a man between 60 and 75 years old with urothelial cancer. CDR3: CASSQRWGGMNTEAFF. DNA of the CDR3: TGTGCCAGCAGCCAACGGTGGGGGGGGATGAACACTGAAGCTTTCTTT.